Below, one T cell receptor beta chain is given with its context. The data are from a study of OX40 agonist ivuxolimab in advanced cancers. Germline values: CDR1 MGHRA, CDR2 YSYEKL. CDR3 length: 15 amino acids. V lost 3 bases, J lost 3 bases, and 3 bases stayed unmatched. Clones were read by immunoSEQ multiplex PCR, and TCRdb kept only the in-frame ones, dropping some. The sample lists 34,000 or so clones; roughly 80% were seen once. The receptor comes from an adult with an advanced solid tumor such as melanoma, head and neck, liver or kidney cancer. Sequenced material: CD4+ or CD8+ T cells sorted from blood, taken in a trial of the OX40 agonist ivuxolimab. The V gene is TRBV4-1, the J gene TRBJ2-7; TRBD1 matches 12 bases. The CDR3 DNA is TGCGCCAGCAGCCAGGGGGACAGGGGGCTCTACGAGCAGTACTTC. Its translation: CASSQGDRGLYEQYF.